Listed below are T cell receptor beta chains from one sample, sequenced in a study of blood T cell repertoires in COVID-19. Produced via immunoSEQ multiplex PCR; TCRdb's table is partial and in-frame only. This sample has about 230,000 clones, with more than 70% found just once. Specimen: peripheral blood. These receptors all stem from a man older than 75 with acute or convalescent COVID-19. Both conserved end residues are part of each CDR3. A D gene is named only where the DNA matches it firmly. Clone size appears in some rows only: once, few, many, or a class for an expanded clone.

TRBV5-1,TRBJ2-3,.,TRBD2,TGCGCCAGCAGTTTTTACTCTCAACTAGCGACGGGAACAGATACGCAGTATTTT,CASSFYSQLATGTDTQYF
TRBV19,TRBJ1-6,few,.,TGTGCCAGTAGTATCGGGTCTAATTCACCCCTCCACTTT,CASSIGSNSPLHF
TRBV7-7,TRBJ2-3,.,TRBD2,TGTGCCAGCAGCTTAGAACTAGCGGCTAGCACAGATACGCAGTATTTT,CASSLELAASTDTQYF
TRBV28,TRBJ2-2,.,.,TGTGCCAGCACCAATTTGGTGAGGAACACCGGGGAGCTGTTTTTT,CASTNLVRNTGELFF
TRBV6-5,TRBJ1-3,.,TRBD1,TGTGCCAGCAGTTACGGCGGACAGGGTCGAGACACCATATATTTT,CASSYGGQGRDTIYF
TRBV11-2,TRBJ2-1,.,TRBD1,TGTGCCAGCAGCTTAGGACAGGGAGTCCATGAGCAGTTCTTC,CASSLGQGVHEQFF
TRBV4-1,TRBJ2-2,.,TRBD2,TGCGCCAGCAGCTTTTCGGGAGGGCCGGCGACCGGGGAGCTGTTTTTT,CASSFSGGPATGELFF
TRBV4-1,TRBJ1-6,.,.,TGCGCCAGCAGCCAAGATCCAGGGGCCTATAATTCACCCCTCCACTTT,CASSQDPGAYNSPLHF
TRBV12-3/TRBV12-4,TRBJ2-7,.,TRBD1,TGTGCCAGCAGGGGGGACAGGGGCGAGCAGTACTTC,CASRGDRGEQYF
TRBV2,TRBJ2-1,.,TRBD2,TGTGCCAGCAGGGGCGGGAGGGGAACCTACAATGAGCAGTTCTTC,CASRGGRGTYNEQFF
TRBV10-3,TRBJ1-1,.,.,TGTGCCATCAGTGAGTCGAGACCAGGGAAATGGGACACTGAAGCTTTCTTT,CAISESRPGKWDTEAFF
TRBV5-1,TRBJ2-5,.,.,TGCGCCAGCAGCTTAGGAGTCGGCGAGACCCAGTACTTC,CASSLGVGETQYF
TRBV20-1,TRBJ2-3,.,TRBD2,TGCAGTGCTAGTTTAGGCGGGAGTGTGGCAGATACGCAGTATTTT,CSASLGGSVADTQYF
TRBV3-1/TRBV3-2,TRBJ1-5,.,.,TGTGCCAGCAGCCAACCAGGGTCCAATCAGCCCCAGCATTTT,CASSQPGSNQPQHF
TRBV3-1/TRBV3-2,TRBJ2-7,.,TRBD1,TGTGCCAGCAGCCCCGCCGGTGGGACAGGACCCTACGAGCAGTACTTC,CASSPAGGTGPYEQYF
TRBV29-1,TRBJ1-2,.,.,TGCAGCGTTAGAACAGGCCTTTATGGCTACACCTTC,CSVRTGLYGYTF
TRBV5-1,TRBJ2-5,once,TRBD2,TGCGCCAGCACTATTAGCGGGAGACCAGAGACCCAGTACTTC,CASTISGRPETQYF
TRBV19,TRBJ2-1,.,TRBD1,TGTGCCAGTAGTACCTACGACAGGGTGGGGAATGAGCAGTTCTTC,CASSTYDRVGNEQFF
TRBV28,TRBJ2-2,.,TRBD1,TGTGCCAGCAGTCGCGGACAGGCCCCGAACACCGGGGAGCTGTTTTTT,CASSRGQAPNTGELFF
TRBV5-4,TRBJ2-5,once,TRBD1,TGTGCCAGCAGCTTACCGGGACAGGCTGTACAAGAGACCCAGTACTTC,CASSLPGQAVQETQYF
TRBV5-8,TRBJ2-3,.,.,TGTGCCAGCAGCTTGGTCGAGAGAAGCACAGATACGCAGTATTTT,CASSLVERSTDTQYF
TRBV19,TRBJ2-2,.,TRBD1,TGTGCCAGTAGTAGACAGGGGAACACCGGGGAGCTGTTTTTT,CASSRQGNTGELFF
TRBV19,TRBJ1-6,.,TRBD1,TGTGCCAGTAGCCTATGGGATTCAGGGGGTTCACCCCTCCACTTT,CASSLWDSGGSPLHF
TRBV24-1,TRBJ2-3,.,TRBD1,TGTGCCACCAGTGACCGTCCGGACAGGGGGCCGAATACGCAGTATTTT,CATSDRPDRGPNTQYF
TRBV3-1/TRBV3-2,TRBJ2-7,.,.,TGTGCCAGCAGCCAAGCGCGGTCCGCCGGACAGACCTACGAGCAGTACTTC,CASSQARSAGQTYEQYF
TRBV28,TRBJ2-1,.,TRBD2,TGTGCCAGCAGTTCTTGGGGAGGGAGCTCCTACAATGAGCAGTTCTTC,CASSSWGGSSYNEQFF
TRBV6-4,TRBJ2-1,.,.,TGTGCCAGCAGTGACTCGGGAGGTAACAATGAGCAGTTCTTC,CASSDSGGNNEQFF
TRBV30,TRBJ1-1,.,TRBD1,TGTGCCTGGGGACAGGGAGGCACTGAAGCTTTCTTT,CAWGQGGTEAFF
TRBV6-2/TRBV6-3,TRBJ2-5,few,TRBD2,TGTGCCAGCAGTTTTAACCCCACCGAGGGACTAGCGGGAGGAACCCAAGAGACCCAGTACTTC,CASSFNPTEGLAGGTQETQYF